The T cell receptor (beta chain) under discussion was sequenced for a study of blood T cell repertoires in COVID-19. On the study more broadly: Sites in the United States, Italy and Spain provided acute and convalescent COVID-19 samples. The cDNA or gDNA used as material had been derived from T cells, B-cell-depleted T cells, or PBMCs.

Sequenced by immunoSEQ multiplex PCR; TCRdb stores in-frame clones only, minus some. Among about 380,000 clones listed, more than 75% were seen once. The germline CDR1 and CDR2 sequences are MDHEN and SYDVKM. The V end lost 7 bases, the J end lost 0 bases, and 18 bases lay between the germline ends. The length of the CDR3 is 16 residues. The source material was peripheral blood. This chain uses TRBV28 with TRBJ1-1; D unresolved. The clonotype was recovered from a human donor with acute or convalescent COVID-19. The donor label of this sample is uncertain. The DNA of the CDR3 is TGTGCCAGCAACGGGATACAGAGACTAATGAACACTGAAGCTTTCTTT. Residues: CASNGIQRLMNTEAFF.